These 12 T cell receptor beta chains share one sample of origin, sequenced in a study of cytomegalovirus exposure and HLA in healthy donors. PCR was performed using 60 Vbeta and 13 Jbeta primers. Clones were sequenced by immunoSEQ multiplex PCR, and TCRdb holds only the in-frame ones, with some missing. Of about 170,000 clones in the sample, 77% were seen once. Sequenced material: PBMCs. The receptors derive from a female donor in good health and CMV-seronegative.

The rearrangement links TRBV5-1 to TRBJ1-4; no firm D call. This CDR3 spans 15 amino acids. The V end was cut by 1 base, the J end by 0 bases, with 7 bases between. Germline V gene sequence: CDR1 SGHRS, CDR2 YFSETQ. CDR3 region: CASSLHGATNEKLFF. The CDR3 DNA sequence: TGCGCCAGCAGCTTGCACGGTGCAACTAATGAAAAACTGTTTTTT.

This clone was recorded a few times. This rearrangement joins TRBV5-1 to TRBJ2-2, with 13 bases identical to TRBD2. V shed 5 bases and J 5 bases; nucleotides not matched to a gene: 18. Germline CDR1 SGHRS, CDR2 YFSETQ. The CDR3 loop spans 20 amino acids. CDR3 bases: TGCGCCAGCAGTGGGGGGACAAGGACTAGCGGGAGCGTGGCTACCGGGGAGCTGTTTTTT. Translation: CASSGGTRTSGSVATGELFF.

This clone has a handful of counts. The chain joins TRBV7-9 to TRBJ2-7, with D maybe TRBD1 (5 bases). V lost 7 bases and J lost 2, with 12 bases in between. The CDR3 contains 13 residues. Germline V CDR1 and CDR2: SEHNR, FQNEAQ (reference sequence). This chain's CDR3 is CASTLGQTYEQYF. The CDR3 DNA is TGTGCCAGCACCTTGGGGCAGACCTACGAGCAGTACTTC.

This chain joins TRBV11-2 and TRBJ2-7; unclear D gene. This CDR3 region has 13 residues. V was pared by 5 bases and J by 2 bases, with 10 bases between. The germline CDR1 and CDR2 sequences are SGHAT and FQNNGV. The CDR3 coding sequence is TGTGCCAGCAGCCGAAGCAATCCCTACGAGCAGTACTTC. It translates to CASSRSNPYEQYF.

The rearrangement links TRBV2 to TRBJ1-5, with D possibly being TRBD1 (5 bases). V was pared by 3 bases and J by 1 base, with 13 bases between. Germline lookup yields CDR1 SNHLY and CDR2 FYNNEI. The CDR3 has 16 amino acids. The CDR3 bases are TGTGCCAGCAGTGAGTCAGGGCTACTCAGCAATCAGCCCCAGCATTTT. Its translation: CASSESGLLSNQPQHF.

V is TRBV28 and J is TRBJ2-3; 8 bases map to TRBD2. The V gene's germline CDR1 is MDHEN and CDR2 SYDVKM. V shed 8 bases and J 3 bases; nucleotides not matched to a gene: 10. This CDR3 region has 15 residues. CDR3 sequence: CASSPAGDRTDTQYF. For the CDR3, the DNA is TGTGCCAGCTCCCCAGCGGGGGATCGTACAGATACGCAGTATTTT.

The table lists this clone with a few counts. The genes are TRBV19 and TRBJ2-3; 8 bases match TRBD1. V lost 9 bases, J lost 0 bases, and 8 bases stayed unmatched. This CDR3 is built from 15 residues. Germline V lookup: CDR1 LNHDA, CDR2 SQIVND (reference sequence). CDR3 nucleotide sequence: TGTGCCAGCGGACAGGGTGGGGGTAGCACAGATACGCAGTATTTT. Encoded protein: CASGQGGGSTDTQYF.

The chain has TRBV11-3 and TRBJ2-1; D is possibly TRBD2 (6 bases). Germline-derived CDR1 and CDR2 are SGHNT and YENEEA. The CDR3 consists of 13 residues. V was clipped by 5 bases and J by 8 bases, with 13 bases between them. Here the CDR3 DNA reads TGTGCCAGCAGCCCCTCGGGGGTTGATGAGCAGTTCTTC. This codes for CASSPSGVDEQFF.

This clone was seen just once. This chain uses TRBV5-1 with TRBJ2-6; D might be TRBD1 (6 bases). Trimming stripped 4 bases from V and 4 bases from J, with 18 bases between. The length of the CDR3 is 17 residues. CDR1 and CDR2 (germline): SGHRS, YFSETQ. The CDR3 bases are TGCGCCAGCAGCGTACTCTTACAGGGAGACGGGGCCAACGTCCTGACTTTC. Its protein is CASSVLLQGDGANVLTF.

This chain links TRBV4-1 with TRBJ2-7; 16 bases fit TRBD2. Trimming at V came to 4 bases and at J to 3 bases, leaving 12 bases not matched to a gene. The germline V gene has CDR1 MGHRA and CDR2 YSYEKL. The CDR3 loop spans 19 amino acids. The CDR3 sequence is CASSPLPPGLAGGSYEQYF. DNA for the CDR3: TGCGCCAGCAGCCCCCTACCACCGGGACTAGCGGGAGGGAGCTACGAGCAGTACTTC.

The rearrangement joins TRBV9 to TRBJ1-3; D unresolved. The length of the CDR3 is 15 residues. CDR1 SGDLS and CDR2 YYNGEE come from the germline V gene. V was cut by 3 bases and J by 1 base, with 11 bases left in between. The CDR3 sequence: CASSARERSGNTIYF. The CDR3 DNA follows: TGTGCCAGCAGCGCACGGGAGCGGTCTGGAAACACCATATATTTT.

The rearrangement joins TRBV7-3 to TRBJ1-2; TRBD1 agrees at 11 bases. Germline CDR1 is SGHTA and CDR2 is FQGTGA. Trimming removed 4 bases from V and 4 bases from J; junction bases left unmatched: 8. The CDR3 runs to 16 residues. CDR3 loop: CASSSDPGTGGYGYTF. CDR3 DNA sequence: TGTGCCAGCAGCTCAGATCCCGGGACAGGGGGCTATGGCTACACCTTC.